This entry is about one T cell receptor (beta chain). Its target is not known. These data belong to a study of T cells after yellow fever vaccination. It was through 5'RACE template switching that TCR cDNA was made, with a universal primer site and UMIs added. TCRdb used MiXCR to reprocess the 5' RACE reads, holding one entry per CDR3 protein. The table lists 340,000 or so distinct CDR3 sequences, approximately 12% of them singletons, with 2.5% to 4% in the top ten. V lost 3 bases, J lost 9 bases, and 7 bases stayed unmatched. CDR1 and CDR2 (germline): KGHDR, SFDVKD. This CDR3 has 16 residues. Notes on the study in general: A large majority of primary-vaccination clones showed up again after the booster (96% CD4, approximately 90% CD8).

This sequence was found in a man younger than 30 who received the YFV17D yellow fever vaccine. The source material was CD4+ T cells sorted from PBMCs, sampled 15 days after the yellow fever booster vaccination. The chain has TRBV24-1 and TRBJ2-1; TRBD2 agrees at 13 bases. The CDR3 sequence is CATSDPTSGGGIEQFF. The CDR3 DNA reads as TGTGCCACCAGTGATCCCACTAGCGGGGGGGGGATTGAGCAGTTCTTC.